This T cell receptor (beta chain) emerged from a study of cytomegalovirus exposure and HLA in healthy donors. Study findings and constraints: Cytomegalovirus-associated status was assigned to fewer than 200 TCR beta chains. Under in vitro conditions, three CMV-associated chains were confirmed as specific for CMV antigens. At a 0.05 false discovery rate, a later analysis found some 18,000 TCR beta sequences to be associated with HLA alleles.

About this clone: Its antigen is unknown.

This PCR relied on a set of 60 Vbeta primers and 13 Jbeta primers. Clones were read by immunoSEQ multiplex PCR, and TCRdb kept only the in-frame ones, dropping some. The repertoire includes about 65,000 clones, 78% of them detected once, and less than 3.5% sits in the top ten. From germline, CDR1 is SGHTA and CDR2 FQGNSA. The CDR3 extends over 15 amino acids. V lost 5 bases, J lost 0 bases, and 10 bases lay in between. Sequencing was performed on PBMCs. This clonotype was obtained from a girl aged 5-17 years in good health and CMV-seropositive. The chain is built from TRBV7-2 and TRBJ1-4; D possibly corresponds to TRBD1 (6 bases). The CDR3 loop is CASSVQGATNEKLFF. In DNA, the CDR3 is TGTGCCAGCAGCGTACAGGGTGCAACTAATGAAAAACTGTTTTTT.